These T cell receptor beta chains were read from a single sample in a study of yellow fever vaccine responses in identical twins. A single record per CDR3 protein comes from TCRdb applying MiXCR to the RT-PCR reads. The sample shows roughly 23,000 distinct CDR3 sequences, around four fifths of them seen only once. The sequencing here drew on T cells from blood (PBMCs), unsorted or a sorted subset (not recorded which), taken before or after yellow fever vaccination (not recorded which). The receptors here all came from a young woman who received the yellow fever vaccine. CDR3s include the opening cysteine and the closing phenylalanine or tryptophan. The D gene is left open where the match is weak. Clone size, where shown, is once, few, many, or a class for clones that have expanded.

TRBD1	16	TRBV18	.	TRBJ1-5	CASSPQGAVGNQPQHF	TGTGCCAGCTCACCACAGGGGGCGGTGGGCAATCAGCCCCAGCATTTT
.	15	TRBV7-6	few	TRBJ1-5	CASSPVGGMGQPQHF	TGTGCCAGCAGCCCCGTCGGAGGTATGGGACAGCCCCAGCATTTT
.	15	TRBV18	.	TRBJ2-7	CASSPGTPLRGEQYF	TGTGCCAGCTCACCAGGGACTCCCCTCAGGGGCGAGCAGTACTTC
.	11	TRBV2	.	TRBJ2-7	CASSVISEQYF	TGTGCCAGCAGTGTTATCTCCGAGCAGTACTTC
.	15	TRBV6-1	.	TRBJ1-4	CAISGPRTTNEKLFF	TGTGCCATCTCGGGACCGAGAACAACTAATGAAAAACTGTTTTTT
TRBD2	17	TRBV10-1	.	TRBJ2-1	CASSEGLAGGFYNEQFF	TGCGCCAGCAGTGAGGGACTAGCGGGAGGGTTCTACAATGAGCAGTTCTTC
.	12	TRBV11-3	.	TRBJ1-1	CASSFPVGRAFF	TGTGCCAGCAGCTTTCCAGTCGGTCGAGCTTTCTTT
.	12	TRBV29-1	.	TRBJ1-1	CSVVELNTEAFF	TGCAGCGTTGTGGAGCTGAACACTGAAGCTTTCTTT
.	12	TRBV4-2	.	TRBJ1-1	CASSQGLSDAFF	TGTGCCAGCAGCCAAGGTTTATCGGACGCTTTCTTT
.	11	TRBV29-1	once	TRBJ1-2	CSADSNYGYTF	TGCAGCGCCGATTCTAACTATGGCTACACCTTC
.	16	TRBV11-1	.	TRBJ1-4	CASSSPRGEEMVKLFF	TGTGCCAGCAGCTCCCCGCGGGGGGAGGAGATGGTAAAACTGTTTTTT
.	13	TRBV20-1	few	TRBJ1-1	CSAITPGGAEAFF	TGCAGTGCTATAACCCCCGGCGGGGCTGAAGCTTTCTTT
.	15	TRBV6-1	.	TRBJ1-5	CASSGTDDSNQPQHF	TGTGCCAGCAGTGGGACAGACGATAGCAATCAGCCCCAGCATTTT
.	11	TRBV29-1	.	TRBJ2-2	CSVVDAGELFF	TGCAGCGTTGTCGACGCCGGGGAGCTGTTTTTT
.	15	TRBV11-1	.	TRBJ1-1	CASSLFQGMNTEAFF	TGTGCCAGCAGCTTATTTCAGGGAATGAACACTGAAGCTTTCTTT
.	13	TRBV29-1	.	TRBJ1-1	CSVDRGGNTEAFF	TGCAGCGTTGATCGGGGGGGGAACACTGAAGCTTTCTTT
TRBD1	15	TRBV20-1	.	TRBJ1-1	CSARQGGGGITEAFF	TGCAGTGCTAGACAAGGGGGAGGGGGCATTACTGAAGCTTTCTTT
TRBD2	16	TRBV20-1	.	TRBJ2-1	CSASSPGTSRDNEQFF	TGCAGTGCTAGTTCTCCGGGGACTAGCCGGGACAATGAGCAGTTCTTC
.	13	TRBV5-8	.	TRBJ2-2	CASSSRVPGELFF	TGTGCCAGCAGCTCCAGGGTTCCCGGGGAGCTGTTTTTT
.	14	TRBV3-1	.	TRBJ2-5	CASSQDWLEETQYF	TGTGCCAGCAGCCAAGATTGGCTGGAGGAGACCCAGTACTTC
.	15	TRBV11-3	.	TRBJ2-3	CASSLTPTNTDTQYF	TGTGCCAGCAGCTTGACCCCGACAAACACAGATACGCAGTATTTT
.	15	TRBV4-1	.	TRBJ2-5	CASSQRGLLGETQYF	TGCGCCAGCAGCCAGCGGGGACTCCTCGGGGAGACCCAGTACTTC
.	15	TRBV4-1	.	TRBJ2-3	CASSQGTGMPDTQYF	TGCGCCAGCAGCCAGGGAACAGGGATGCCAGATACGCAGTATTTT
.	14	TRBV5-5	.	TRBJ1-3	CASSRGGAGNTIYF	TGTGCCAGCAGCCGCGGGGGGGCTGGAAACACCATATATTTT
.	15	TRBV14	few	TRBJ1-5	CASSQERELNQPQHF	TGTGCCAGCAGCCAAGAAAGGGAATTGAATCAGCCCCAGCATTTT
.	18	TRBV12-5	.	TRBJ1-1	CASGFWFGSTSRDTEAFF	TGTGCTAGTGGTTTTTGGTTCGGCTCGACGAGTCGGGACACTGAAGCTTTCTTT
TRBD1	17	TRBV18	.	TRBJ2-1	CASSPPDRASTNNEQFF	TGTGCCAGCTCACCACCGGACAGGGCAAGTACAAACAATGAGCAGTTCTTC
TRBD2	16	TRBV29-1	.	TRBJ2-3	CSVHSFGSGDTDTQYF	TGCAGCGTCCATTCGTTCGGTAGCGGGGACACAGATACGCAGTATTTT
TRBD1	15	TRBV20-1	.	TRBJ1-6	CSATPGQPRSSPLHF	TGCAGTGCCACCCCGGGACAGCCAAGGAGCTCACCCCTCCACTTT
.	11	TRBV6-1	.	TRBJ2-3	CASMETDTQYF	TGTGCCAGCATGGAGACAGATACGCAGTATTTT
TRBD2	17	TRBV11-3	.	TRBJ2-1	CASSQLEGLAGSNEQFF	TGTGCCAGCAGCCAACTAGAAGGACTAGCGGGTTCCAATGAGCAGTTCTTC
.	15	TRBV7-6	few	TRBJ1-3	CASSPGPGSGNTIYF	TGTGCCAGCAGCCCCGGCCCAGGCTCTGGAAACACCATATATTTT
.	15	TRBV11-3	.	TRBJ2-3	CASSSGPSMTDTQYF	TGTGCCAGCAGCTCCGGGCCCTCGATGACAGATACGCAGTATTTT
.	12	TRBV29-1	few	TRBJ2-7	CSASVGGYEQYF	TGCAGCGCATCGGTGGGGGGTTACGAGCAGTACTTC
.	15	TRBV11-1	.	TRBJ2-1	CASSLDHSSYNEQFF	TGTGCCAGCAGCTTAGACCACAGCTCCTACAATGAGCAGTTCTTC
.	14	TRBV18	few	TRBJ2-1	CASSATGTYNEQFF	TGTGCCAGCTCAGCAACCGGGACTTACAATGAGCAGTTCTTC
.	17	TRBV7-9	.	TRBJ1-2	CASSGAEGQGLNYGYTF	TGTGCCAGCAGCGGCGCGGAGGGGCAGGGCCTTAACTATGGCTACACCTTC
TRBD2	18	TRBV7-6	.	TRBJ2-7	CASSLAPNLAGATYEQYF	TGTGCCAGCAGCTTAGCCCCAAATCTAGCGGGAGCCACCTACGAGCAGTACTTC
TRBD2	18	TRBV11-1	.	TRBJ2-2	CASTTSRLAVRNTGELFF	TGTGCCAGCACCACGTCTCGGCTAGCGGTTCGAAACACCGGGGAGCTGTTTTTT
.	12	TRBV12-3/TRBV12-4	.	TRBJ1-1	CASSFWQEIAFF	TGTGCCAGCAGTTTTTGGCAGGAGATTGCTTTCTTT
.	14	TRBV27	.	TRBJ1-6	CASSLRTDGSPLHF	TGTGCCAGCAGTTTAAGGACAGATGGTTCACCCCTCCACTTT